This T cell receptor (beta chain) was sequenced for a study of T cell responses to AZD1222 COVID-19 vaccine. The study, taken as a whole, reports: Breadth and depth of Spike-specific TCRs rose after two AZD1222 doses.

Germline values: CDR1 SGHAT, CDR2 FQNNGV. There are 16 residues in the CDR3. V shed 1 base and J shed 4 bases, with 16 bases lying between them. For this clone: The target antigen is unknown.

Sequencing was performed with immunoSEQ multiplex PCR; in TCRdb, only in-frame clones are kept and a portion is missing. Of approximately 270,000 clones in the sample, 90% to 95% were seen once. The receptor's source is an adult who received the AZD1222 COVID-19 vaccine. The material was peripheral blood, obtained 28 days after the second AZD1222 dose. The rearrangement uses TRBV11-2 and TRBJ1-2, with D hard to call. CDR3: CASSLALARTGYGYTF. CDR3 DNA sequence: TGTGCCAGCAGCTTAGCCCTGGCCCGGACGGGCTATGGCTACACCTTC.